This TCR beta chain was identified during a study of vaccination effects on CD4 cells after COVID-19. Study-level points and caveats: No early post-infection timepoints were available in the study, which also included few convalescent patients. Marked clonal contraction of infection- and vaccine-induced clones was seen late after vaccination.

The CDR3 consists of 13 residues. The germline CDR1 and CDR2 sequences are SGHVS and FQNEAQ. V gave up 6 bases and J gave up 4 bases, with 12 bases separating them. Sequenced by immunoSEQ multiplex PCR; TCRdb stores in-frame clones only, minus some. Altogether tens of thousands of clones are present, roughly 76% being singletons, with the ten largest covering 18%. Note on this clone: The antigen is not known.

Before sequencing took place, the ViraFEST assay used viral peptide pools to expand antigen-specific CD4+ T cells. Researchers isolated CD4+ T cells once around 11 days of culture had elapsed. According to the study, vaccine recipients showed no prior SARS-CoV-2 infection and negative nucleocapsid antibodies. Cultures used fewer than 2.5 million PBMC per well, 9.5 to 10 IU/ml IL-2 and approximately 11 ug/ml peptides. Cells had half their medium changed to IL-2 medium on days 3 and 7. Sequencing used CD4+ T cells from PBMCs cultured with SARS-CoV-2 spike peptides, obtained before COVID-19 vaccination. J is TRBJ1-1 and V is TRBV7-8, with D uncertain. The clonotype comes from a human donor who received a COVID-19 vaccine. CDR3 residues: CASSMTSATEAFF. The CDR3 DNA is TGTGCCAGCAGTATGACATCGGCCACTGAAGCTTTCTTT.